This T cell receptor beta chain comes out of a study of cytomegalovirus exposure and HLA in healthy donors. The donors were part of the validation cohort, which consisted of more than 90 subjects and was separate from the first cohort of 666 subjects. Sequenced by immunoSEQ multiplex PCR; TCRdb stores in-frame clones only, minus some. The sample yields about 65,000 clones, 92% seen once. Trimming took 0 bases from V and 11 from J, leaving 11 bases between them. Germline V lookup: CDR1 SEHNR, CDR2 FQNEAQ (reference sequence). This CDR3 spans 13 amino acids. This sequence joins TRBV7-9 and TRBJ2-1, with a possible D match to TRBD1 (6 bases). Sequenced input: PBMCs. The receptor comes from a woman aged 18-29 years in good health and CMV-seronegative. The DNA of the CDR3 is TGTGCCAGCAGCTTAGCTACAGGGACGAAGCAGTTCTTC. Translation: CASSLATGTKQFF.